A selection of T cell receptor beta chains follows, all from one sample in a study of OX40 agonist ivuxolimab in advanced cancers. Profiled with immunoSEQ multiplex PCR; TCRdb holds only in-frame clones, not every one. The sample lists around 82,000 clones, about 90% occurring once. The starting material was CD4+ or CD8+ T cells sorted from blood, obtained in a trial of the OX40 agonist ivuxolimab. The origin of the receptors is an adult with an advanced solid tumor such as melanoma, head and neck, liver or kidney cancer. Both conserved end residues are part of each CDR3. A D gene is named only where the DNA matches it firmly. Rows may omit the clone size; those that give it use once, few, many or a size class.

CDR3nt,CDR3aa,len,d_gene,v_gene,abundance,j_gene
TGTGCCAGCAGCTTAACTTTGACAGGGTCCCAGCCCCAGCATTTT,CASSLTLTGSQPQHF,15,TRBD1,TRBV7-2,NA,TRBJ1-5
TGTGCCAGCAGCTTTGGTAGCGGGCGGGGTGAGACCCAGTACTTC,CASSFGSGRGETQYF,15,TRBD2,TRBV7-9,NA,TRBJ2-5
TGTGCCAGCAGCCCACTCCGGGACTCCCGGGAGACCCAGTACTTC,CASSPLRDSRETQYF,15,NA,TRBV11-1,NA,TRBJ2-5
TGTGCCAGCAGCCTGGACAGGGGCAATCAGCCCCAGCATTTT,CASSLDRGNQPQHF,14,TRBD1,TRBV7-9,NA,TRBJ1-5
TGCAGTGCTAACCGGAACGAGCAGTACTTC,CSANRNEQYF,10,NA,TRBV20-1,NA,TRBJ2-7
TGTGCCAGCCGGTCAACTTCTGGGGCCAACGTCCTGACTTTC,CASRSTSGANVLTF,14,NA,TRBV14,NA,TRBJ2-6
TGTGCCAGCAGTTCGATAGCGGGAGTGGAGACCCAGTACTTC,CASSSIAGVETQYF,14,TRBD2,TRBV28,NA,TRBJ2-5
TGCAGCGTTGCGGGGCAAGTCACTGAAGCTTTCTTT,CSVAGQVTEAFF,12,NA,TRBV29-1,NA,TRBJ1-1
TGCAGCGTAGTTGTGTTGGGGGGGCTCAATCAGCCCCAGCATTTT,CSVVVLGGLNQPQHF,15,NA,TRBV29-1,NA,TRBJ1-5
TGCGCCAGCAGCTCTAACGGGAGTCCAGATACGCAGTATTTT,CASSSNGSPDTQYF,14,NA,TRBV5-1,NA,TRBJ2-3
TGTGCCAGCAGCCCGTCCAGGGGATGGGGACCCTACGAGCAGTACTTC,CASSPSRGWGPYEQYF,16,NA,TRBV27,NA,TRBJ2-7
TGCGCCAGCAGCTTGGGGGGACAGGCGAACACTGAAGCTTTCTTT,CASSLGGQANTEAFF,15,TRBD1,TRBV5-1,NA,TRBJ1-1
TGTGCCAGCAGTTTCACCGGGACAGGGGGCGCAGGCTACACCTTC,CASSFTGTGGAGYTF,15,TRBD1,TRBV28,NA,TRBJ1-2
TGTGCCAGCAGTGTCAGGAGAAATAGCAATCAGCCCCAGCATTTT,CASSVRRNSNQPQHF,15,NA,TRBV6-1,NA,TRBJ1-5
TGTGCCAGCAGCTTGGCAGGGGGGGAAAAACTGTTTTTT,CASSLAGGEKLFF,13,TRBD1,TRBV5-5,NA,TRBJ1-4
TGCGCCAGCAGCTTCTACAGGGGGGGAGAGACCCAGTACTTC,CASSFYRGGETQYF,14,NA,TRBV5-1,few,TRBJ2-5
TGTGCCAGCAGCTTCGTAGGGGACCCACAAGAGACCCAGTACTTC,CASSFVGDPQETQYF,15,NA,TRBV5-4,NA,TRBJ2-5
TGTGCCAGTAGTATAGGGAGGACAGACCAGTACGAGCAGTACTTC,CASSIGRTDQYEQYF,15,NA,TRBV19,NA,TRBJ2-7
TGTGCCAGCTCACCGCTGACAGGGCATCAGCCCCAGCATTTT,CASSPLTGHQPQHF,14,TRBD1,TRBV18,few,TRBJ1-5